What follows are 25 T cell receptor beta chains derived from one specimen sequenced in a study of blood T cell repertoires in COVID-19. Sequencing used immunoSEQ multiplex PCR; TCRdb keeps in-frame clones, though not all of them. The repertoire holds around 270,000 clones, about four fifths seen once, with 1.5% in the top ten. The sequencing sample was made of peripheral blood. The receptor set was obtained from a woman aged 35 to 49 who had recovered from COVID-19.

The chain is built from TRBV5-1 and TRBJ2-7; 7 positions agree with TRBD1. The CDR3 is made up of 13 amino acids. V was pared by 7 bases and J by 2 bases, with 6 bases of the junction left unmatched. Germline CDR1 is SGHRS and CDR2 is YFSETQ. CDR3 DNA: TGCGCCAGCCAAGGACAGGCCACCTACGAGCAGTACTTC. Encoded protein: CASQGQATYEQYF.

The chain uses TRBV27 and TRBJ1-6, with TRBD1 matching 7 bases. This CDR3 has 17 amino acids. The germline V gene encodes CDR1 MNHEY and CDR2 SMNVEV (reference sequence). Trimming cost V 4 bases and J 0 bases; bases outside gene matches: 6. In nucleotides, the CDR3 is TGTGCCAGCAGTTACCGACAGGGCAGCTCCTATAATTCACCCCTCCACTTT. Protein product: CASSYRQGSSYNSPLHF.

The V and J genes are TRBV5-6 and TRBJ1-2; 8 positions agree with TRBD1. After removal of 6 bases from V and 14 bases from J, the junction contained 15 bases not matched to a gene. The V gene's germline CDR1 is SGHDT and CDR2 YYEEEE. The CDR3 is made up of 13 amino acids. CDR3 nucleotides: TGTGCCAGCAACCTATACCGTCGGACAGGGCGTACCTTC. It specifies CASNLYRRTGRTF.

The CDR3 sequence is CASRRQGGGGYTF. DNA for the CDR3: TGTGCCAGCAGGAGACAGGGGGGAGGTGGCTACACCTTC. The genes are TRBV6-5 and TRBJ1-2; TRBD1 matches at 9 bases. V was pared by 6 bases and J by 7 bases, with 6 bases of the junction left unmatched. In germline, CDR1 is MNHEY, CDR2 SVGAGI. This CDR3 has 13 amino acids.

The J gene is TRBJ1-4, the V gene TRBV5-6; 9 bases map to TRBD1. Germline V CDR1 and CDR2: SGHDT, YYEEEE. With 2 bases clipped from V and 8 bases from J, the junction kept 1 base outside the gene matches. There are 13 residues in the CDR3. The CDR3 DNA follows: TGTGCCAGCAGCTTCGACAGGGGGGAAAAACTGTTTTTT. Translation gives CASSFDRGEKLFF.

In this sample, this clone turned up once. The genes are TRBV6-5 and TRBJ1-1; D may be TRBD1 (6 bases). Germline V gene data show CDR1 as MNHEY and CDR2 as SVGAGI. The V end lost 4 bases, the J end lost 2 bases, and 11 bases lay between the germline ends. The CDR3 length is 14 residues. The CDR3 reads CASSSQGYNTEAFF. CDR3 sequence (DNA): TGTGCCAGCAGTTCACAGGGTTATAACACTGAAGCTTTCTTT.

Concerning this clone itself: The sample holds other DNA sequences that translate to the same CDR3. The rearrangement joins TRBV3-1 (or the pseudogene TRBV3-2) to TRBJ2-3; D might be TRBD1 (5 bases). The germline CDR1 and CDR2 sequences are LGHDT and YNNKEL (reference sequence). Trimming stripped 0 bases from V and 6 bases from J, with 7 bases between. The CDR3 extends over 13 amino acids. CDR3 amino acids: CASSQDSGDTQYF. The CDR3 nucleotides are TGTGCCAGCAGCCAAGATTCAGGGGATACGCAGTATTTT.

This clone was observed once. The V gene is TRBV5-5, the J gene TRBJ1-3, with D possibly TRBD1 on 6 matching bases. V was pared by 1 base and J by 2 bases, with 10 bases between. CDR3 length: 15 residues. Germline V lookup: CDR1 SGHKS, CDR2 YYEKEE (reference sequence). Here the CDR3 DNA reads TGTGCCAGCAGCTTGATTACAGGGACTGGAAACACCATATATTTT. The encoded protein is CASSLITGTGNTIYF.

The chain combines TRBV2 with TRBJ1-2; 8 bases map to TRBD1. J was trimmed by 4 bases and V by 6 bases; bases with no gene match: 4. The CDR3 contains 13 residues. Germline CDR1 and CDR2: SNHLY and FYNNEI. The CDR3 is CASRGTGLYGYTF. The CDR3 DNA follows: TGTGCCAGCAGGGGGACAGGCCTCTATGGCTACACCTTC.

The V call is TRBV2, the J call TRBJ1-2; TRBD1 matches at 8 bases. The germline V gene encodes CDR1 SNHLY and CDR2 FYNNEI. The CDR3 is 14 residues long. Trimming at V came to 7 bases and at J to 4 bases, leaving 8 bases not matched to a gene. The CDR3 sequence is CASKFGQGAYGYTF. CDR3 DNA sequence: TGTGCCAGCAAGTTCGGACAGGGAGCCTATGGCTACACCTTC.

V gene TRBV2 combines with J gene TRBJ1-5, with TRBD1 identical over 7 bases. Germline CDR1 and CDR2: SNHLY and FYNNEI. Trimming took 1 base from V and 6 from J; bases not matched to a gene: 9. This CDR3 contains 16 residues. The CDR3 DNA is TGTGCCAGCAGTGAAGAGGGGGCAGGCTACGGTCAGCCCCAGCATTTT. Translating gives CASSEEGAGYGQPQHF.

This clone was seen only a few times. This chain connects TRBV24-1 to TRBJ2-2; tentative D call: TRBD1 (5 bases). Germline values: CDR1 KGHDR, CDR2 SFDVKD. Trimming removed 0 bases from V and 6 bases from J, with 16 bases in between. This CDR3 spans 17 amino acids. As DNA, the CDR3 is TGTGCCACCAGTGATTTGGGTTACAGAAGGGGCGCCGGGGAGCTGTTTTTT. Translation gives CATSDLGYRRGAGELFF.

This clone was counted between two and nine times. The genes are TRBV7-9 and TRBJ2-2, with D uncertain. The CDR3 spans 12 residues. Germline values: CDR1 SEHNR, CDR2 FQNEAQ (reference sequence). The V and J ends lost 1 base and 9 bases respectively, with 6 bases between them. CDR3 sequence reads: CASSLGGRELFF. In nucleotides, the CDR3 is TGTGCCAGCAGCTTAGGTGGCCGGGAGCTGTTTTTT.

This clone was seen once. The V and J genes are TRBV12-3 or TRBV12-4 and TRBJ1-1; D remains unclear. This CDR3 spans 11 amino acids. Trimming removed 10 bases from V and 7 bases from J, with 13 bases in between. The CDR3 sequence is CAISKESEAFF. The CDR3 DNA reads as TGTGCCATTTCGAAAGAGAGTGAAGCTTTCTTT.

This chain joins TRBV10-3 and TRBJ1-2, with 7 nucleotides matching TRBD1. The CDR3 extends over 15 amino acids. Trimming cost V 5 bases and J 8 bases; bases outside gene matches: 14. The germline CDR1 and CDR2 sequences are ENHRY and SYGVKD. The CDR3 DNA reads as TGTGCCATCAGTACCGGGACAGACTACAAGAGGGGCTACACCTTC. As protein: CAISTGTDYKRGYTF.

This chain uses TRBV7-9 with TRBJ1-6; possibly TRBD1 for D (5 bases). Trimming removed 1 base at V and 9 bases at J, with 16 bases between. CDR1 and CDR2 (germline): SEHNR, FQNEAQ (reference sequence). The CDR3 has 16 amino acids. CDR3 protein: CASSLELGTGGSPLHF. The CDR3 nucleotides are TGTGCCAGCAGCTTAGAATTAGGTACGGGGGGTTCACCCCTCCACTTT.

The J gene is TRBJ2-7, the V gene TRBV29-1; a possible D gene is TRBD1 (6 bases). The V gene lost 5 bases and the J gene lost 5 bases, with 13 bases spanning the gap. The CDR3 is made up of 12 amino acids. Germline values: CDR1 SQVTM, CDR2 ANQGSEA. The CDR3 sequence: CSVFGRGHEQYF. The CDR3 coding sequence is TGCAGCGTTTTCGGCAGGGGACACGAGCAGTACTTC.

The chain is built from TRBV6-5 and TRBJ2-2; a weak D match, TRBD1 (5 bases). CDR3 length: 13 amino acids. Trimming cost V 7 bases and J 0 bases, with 6 bases left between them. CDR1 and CDR2 from the germline V gene are MNHEY and SVGAGI. The DNA of the CDR3 is TGTGCCAGCACGGACACGAACACCGGGGAGCTGTTTTTT. It specifies CASTDTNTGELFF.

The chain joins TRBV9 to TRBJ2-2; a possible D gene is TRBD2 (7 bases). V dropped 1 base and J dropped 6 bases, with 10 bases sitting between them. CDR1 SGDLS and CDR2 YYNGEE come from the germline V gene. The CDR3 totals 14 residues. CDR3 loop: CASSVWEGAGELFF. The CDR3 DNA follows: TGTGCCAGCAGCGTATGGGAGGGGGCCGGGGAGCTGTTTTTT.

This clone was counted many times. V is TRBV3-1 (or the pseudogene TRBV3-2) and J is TRBJ2-2, with 7 positions matching TRBD1. CDR1 LGHDT and CDR2 YNNKEL come from the germline V gene (reference sequence). With 4 bases clipped from V and 8 bases from J, the junction kept 4 bases outside the gene matches. The CDR3 is made up of 13 amino acids. DNA for the CDR3: TGTGCCAGCAGCCGACAGGGCGGTGGGGAGCTGTTTTTT. This translates into CASSRQGGGELFF.

The chain joins TRBV12-3 or TRBV12-4 to TRBJ1-2; D might be TRBD1 (6 bases). CDR3 length: 13 residues. Between the trimmed V and J ends, which lost 3 bases and 3 bases, there was a span of 8 bases. The CDR3 region is CASSFNRDYGYTF. CDR3 DNA: TGTGCCAGCAGTTTCAACAGGGACTATGGCTACACCTTC.

The V gene is TRBV27, the J gene TRBJ2-4; 9 positions agree with TRBD1. CDR3 length: 16 residues. The trim removed 5 bases at V and 8 bases at J, leaving 13 bases unmatched. The germline V gene has CDR1 MNHEY and CDR2 SMNVEV (reference sequence). CDR3 protein: CASSALRDRVRDIQYF. The DNA for the CDR3 is TGTGCCAGCAGTGCCCTCCGGGACAGGGTTCGGGACATTCAGTACTTC.

The CDR3 coding sequence is TGTGCCAGCAGCGTAAGTCAGGGACCGGGACAGGGGTCCTACGAGCAGTACTTC. It yields the protein CASSVSQGPGQGSYEQYF. The chain couples TRBV9 to TRBJ2-7, with 10 nucleotides matching TRBD1. V lost 1 base to trimming and J lost 1 base; unmatched junction nucleotides: 11. The CDR3 consists of 18 residues. In germline, CDR1 is SGDLS, CDR2 YYNGEE.

The chain joins TRBV5-4 to TRBJ2-5; D might be TRBD2 (6 bases). The ends were cut back, 4 bases at V and 1 base at J, with 11 bases in the middle. The CDR3 is 14 residues long. Germline CDR1 reads SGHNT; CDR2 reads YYREEE (reference sequence). Here the CDR3 DNA reads TGTGCCAGCAGCCTAAGCGGGTCCCAAGAGACCCAGTACTTC. It specifies CASSLSGSQETQYF.

V and J are TRBV7-9 and TRBJ2-7; TRBD1 matches at 9 bases. Germline V gives CDR1 SEHNR, CDR2 FQNEAQ (reference sequence). Germline trimming cut 6 bases from V and 4 bases from J; bases unmatched to any gene: 10. The CDR3 runs to 15 residues. The CDR3 sequence: CASSSRDRDLYEQYF. DNA of the CDR3: TGTGCCAGCAGTTCCCGGGACAGGGACCTTTACGAGCAGTACTTC.